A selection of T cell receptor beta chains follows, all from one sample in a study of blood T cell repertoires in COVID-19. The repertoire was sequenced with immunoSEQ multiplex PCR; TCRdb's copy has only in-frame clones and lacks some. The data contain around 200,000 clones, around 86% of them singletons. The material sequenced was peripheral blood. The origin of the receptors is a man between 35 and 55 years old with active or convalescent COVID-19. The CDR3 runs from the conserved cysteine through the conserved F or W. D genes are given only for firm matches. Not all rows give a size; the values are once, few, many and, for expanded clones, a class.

CDR3aa: CASSLRTGSNEKLFF
CDR3nt: TGTGCCAGCAGCTTAAGGACAGGGAGTAATGAAAAACTGTTTTTT
abundance: NA
d_gene: TRBD1
j_gene: TRBJ1-4
v_gene: TRBV7-2

CDR3aa: CASSAWTGGFTDTQYF
CDR3nt: TGTGCCAGCAGCGCTTGGACAGGGGGGTTCACAGATACGCAGTATTTT
abundance: NA
d_gene: TRBD1
j_gene: TRBJ2-3
v_gene: TRBV5-5

CDR3aa: CASSPRGGGGNEQFF
CDR3nt: TGTGCCAGCAGCCCACGGGGGGGCGGGGGCAATGAGCAGTTCTTC
abundance: NA
d_gene: TRBD2
j_gene: TRBJ2-1
v_gene: TRBV11-2

CDR3aa: CASALSGANVLTF
CDR3nt: TGTGCCAGCGCACTTTCTGGGGCCAACGTCCTGACTTTC
abundance: few
d_gene: NA
j_gene: TRBJ2-6
v_gene: TRBV27

CDR3aa: CASSQGRGAGELFF
CDR3nt: TGCGCCAGCAGCCAAGGTCGGGGAGCCGGGGAGCTGTTTTTT
abundance: NA
d_gene: NA
j_gene: TRBJ2-2
v_gene: TRBV4-1

CDR3aa: CASSHQGNQPQHF
CDR3nt: TGTGCCAGCAGTCATCAGGGGAACCAGCCCCAGCATTTT
abundance: NA
d_gene: NA
j_gene: TRBJ1-5
v_gene: TRBV12-3/TRBV12-4

CDR3aa: CASSLPGADGYTF
CDR3nt: TGTGCCAGCAGCTTGCCAGGGGCGGACGGCTACACCTTC
abundance: few
d_gene: NA
j_gene: TRBJ1-2
v_gene: TRBV5-8

CDR3aa: CASSLVGGSGELFF
CDR3nt: TGTGCCAGCAGCTTGGTGGGAGGGTCCGGGGAGCTGTTTTTT
abundance: few
d_gene: TRBD2
j_gene: TRBJ2-2
v_gene: TRBV5-5

CDR3aa: CASSQGTTPRIQYF
CDR3nt: TGTGCCAGCTCACAGGGGACTACGCCTCGGATCCAGTACTTC
abundance: NA
d_gene: TRBD2
j_gene: TRBJ2-5
v_gene: TRBV18

CDR3aa: CASNGRPGQTEAFF
CDR3nt: TGTGCCAGCAATGGTAGGCCAGGGCAAACTGAAGCTTTCTTT
abundance: NA
d_gene: NA
j_gene: TRBJ1-1
v_gene: TRBV2

CDR3aa: CSVGGGLGYTF
CDR3nt: TGCAGCGTTGGGGGGGGGCTTGGCTACACCTTC
abundance: NA
d_gene: NA
j_gene: TRBJ1-2
v_gene: TRBV29-1

CDR3aa: CASSSKGGQETQYF
CDR3nt: TGTGCCAGCAGCTCTAAGGGGGGGCAAGAGACCCAGTACTTC
abundance: NA
d_gene: NA
j_gene: TRBJ2-5
v_gene: TRBV7-9

CDR3aa: CASSPGGGRTYEQYF
CDR3nt: TGTGCCAGCTCACCCGGGGGGGGGCGGACCTACGAGCAGTACTTC
abundance: NA
d_gene: TRBD2
j_gene: TRBJ2-7
v_gene: TRBV18

CDR3aa: CASSRTGGGADGYTF
CDR3nt: TGTGCCAGCAGCCGAACCGGAGGGGGCGCTGATGGCTACACCTTC
abundance: once
d_gene: TRBD1
j_gene: TRBJ1-2
v_gene: TRBV5-4

CDR3aa: CATSRDTARAAGELFF
CDR3nt: TGTGCCACCAGCAGAGATACGGCCAGGGCCGCCGGGGAGCTGTTTTTT
abundance: NA
d_gene: NA
j_gene: TRBJ2-2
v_gene: TRBV15

CDR3aa: CASSPRGAHTDTQYF
CDR3nt: TGTGCCAGCAGTCCCCGGGGGGCCCACACAGATACGCAGTATTTT
abundance: NA
d_gene: NA
j_gene: TRBJ2-3
v_gene: TRBV14

CDR3aa: CASSQKLLGTATNYGYTF
CDR3nt: TGCGCCAGCAGCCAGAAGCTTCTCGGGACAGCTACAAACTATGGCTACACCTTC
abundance: many
d_gene: TRBD1
j_gene: TRBJ1-2
v_gene: TRBV4-1

CDR3aa: CASRTEKHQTVPVGYGYTF
CDR3nt: TGTGCAAGTCGCACCGAAAAACACCAGACAGTCCCGGTCGGCTATGGCTACACCTTC
abundance: NA
d_gene: NA
j_gene: TRBJ1-2
v_gene: TRBV12-2

CDR3aa: CASSLAGANTGELFF
CDR3nt: TGTGCCAGCAGCTTAGCGGGAGCGAACACCGGGGAGCTGTTTTTT
abundance: NA
d_gene: NA
j_gene: TRBJ2-2
v_gene: TRBV7-8

CDR3aa: CASDTTGGEQYF
CDR3nt: TGTGCCAGCGACACCACTGGAGGAGAGCAGTACTTC
abundance: NA
d_gene: NA
j_gene: TRBJ2-7
v_gene: TRBV11-3

CDR3aa: CAWSEGAEAFF
CDR3nt: TGTGCCTGGAGCGAGGGTGCTGAAGCTTTCTTT
abundance: NA
d_gene: NA
j_gene: TRBJ1-1
v_gene: TRBV30

CDR3aa: CAWSETGLGDQPQHF
CDR3nt: TGTGCCTGGAGTGAAACAGGGCTCGGGGATCAGCCCCAGCATTTT
abundance: once
d_gene: NA
j_gene: TRBJ1-5
v_gene: TRBV30

CDR3aa: CASSLAGGPAETQYF
CDR3nt: TGCGCCAGCAGCTTGGCGGGGGGCCCGGCGGAGACCCAGTACTTC
abundance: NA
d_gene: NA
j_gene: TRBJ2-5
v_gene: TRBV5-1

CDR3aa: CASSPFPGELFF
CDR3nt: TGTGCCAGCAGCCCGTTTCCCGGGGAGCTGTTTTTT
abundance: few
d_gene: NA
j_gene: TRBJ2-2
v_gene: TRBV14

CDR3aa: CASSEGGTGFLEQYF
CDR3nt: TGCGCCAGCAGTGAGGGGGGGACAGGGTTCTTGGAGCAGTACTTC
abundance: few
d_gene: TRBD1
j_gene: TRBJ2-7
v_gene: TRBV10-1

CDR3aa: CASNEQGAVYNSPLHF
CDR3nt: TGTGCCAGTAACGAACAGGGGGCGGTCTATAATTCACCCCTCCACTTT
abundance: NA
d_gene: TRBD1
j_gene: TRBJ1-6
v_gene: TRBV19

CDR3aa: CASSLLAETQYF
CDR3nt: TGTGCCAGCAGTCTTCTCGCGGAGACCCAGTACTTC
abundance: once
d_gene: NA
j_gene: TRBJ2-5
v_gene: TRBV6-2/TRBV6-3

CDR3aa: CASSQVANEQFF
CDR3nt: TGTGCCAGCAGCCAAGTAGCGAATGAGCAGTTCTTC
abundance: NA
d_gene: NA
j_gene: TRBJ2-1
v_gene: TRBV3-1/TRBV3-2

CDR3aa: CASSPLTGKGTEAFF
CDR3nt: TGTGCCAGTAGTCCCCTCACAGGGAAGGGCACTGAAGCTTTCTTT
abundance: NA
d_gene: NA
j_gene: TRBJ1-1
v_gene: TRBV19

CDR3aa: CASSYPTGRGIGELFF
CDR3nt: TGTGCCAGCAGTTACCCGACGGGGCGGGGAATCGGGGAGCTGTTTTTT
abundance: NA
d_gene: NA
j_gene: TRBJ2-2
v_gene: TRBV6-5

CDR3aa: CASSQAPRGGNSPLHF
CDR3nt: TGTGCCAGCAGCCAAGCTCCTCGTGGAGGGAATTCACCCCTCCACTTT
abundance: few
d_gene: NA
j_gene: TRBJ1-6
v_gene: TRBV3-1/TRBV3-2

CDR3aa: CASSLIMAPSMNTEAFF
CDR3nt: TGTGCCAGCAGCTTAATAATGGCACCCTCGATGAACACTGAAGCTTTCTTT
abundance: NA
d_gene: NA
j_gene: TRBJ1-1
v_gene: TRBV7-2

CDR3aa: CASRSLRGYNEQFF
CDR3nt: TGTGCCAGCAGATCGCTCAGGGGCTACAATGAGCAGTTCTTC
abundance: few
d_gene: NA
j_gene: TRBJ2-1
v_gene: TRBV7-9

CDR3aa: CSGQKLKEETQYF
CDR3nt: TGCAGCGGACAGAAGCTAAAGGAAGAGACCCAGTACTTC
abundance: NA
d_gene: NA
j_gene: TRBJ2-5
v_gene: TRBV29-1

CDR3aa: CSASPEETGQRAEAFF
CDR3nt: TGCAGTGCTAGTCCGGAAGAAACAGGGCAACGAGCTGAAGCTTTCTTT
abundance: NA
d_gene: NA
j_gene: TRBJ1-1
v_gene: TRBV20-1

CDR3aa: CASSPGRGGQPQHF
CDR3nt: TGTGCCAGCTCACCAGGGAGGGGTGGTCAGCCCCAGCATTTT
abundance: NA
d_gene: NA
j_gene: TRBJ1-5
v_gene: TRBV18

CDR3aa: CASSYSDTHYGYTF
CDR3nt: TGTGCCAGCAGCTACTCGGACACGCACTATGGCTACACCTTC
abundance: NA
d_gene: NA
j_gene: TRBJ1-2
v_gene: TRBV3-1/TRBV3-2

CDR3aa: CASSYLRAEQYF
CDR3nt: TGTGCCAGCAGTTATTTGAGGGCCGAGCAGTACTTC
abundance: NA
d_gene: NA
j_gene: TRBJ2-7
v_gene: TRBV6-2/TRBV6-3

CDR3aa: CASRSIWDSRYEQYF
CDR3nt: TGTGCCAGCAGGTCAATCTGGGACAGCCGCTACGAGCAGTACTTC
abundance: NA
d_gene: TRBD1
j_gene: TRBJ2-7
v_gene: TRBV7-2

CDR3aa: CASSSEQGIKADTQYF
CDR3nt: TGTGCCAGCAGCTCCGAACAGGGGATTAAAGCAGATACGCAGTATTTT
abundance: NA
d_gene: TRBD1
j_gene: TRBJ2-3
v_gene: TRBV13

CDR3aa: CASSAGNTEAFF
CDR3nt: TGTGCCAGCAGCGCGGGGAACACTGAAGCTTTCTTT
abundance: NA
d_gene: NA
j_gene: TRBJ1-1
v_gene: TRBV9

CDR3aa: CASSEFPEGGNEQFF
CDR3nt: TGTGCCAGCAGTGAATTCCCAGAGGGTGGTAATGAGCAGTTCTTC
abundance: NA
d_gene: NA
j_gene: TRBJ2-1
v_gene: TRBV6-1

CDR3aa: CASSPRRSSYEQYF
CDR3nt: TGTGCCAGCTCCCCCCGACGGAGCTCCTACGAGCAGTACTTC
abundance: NA
d_gene: NA
j_gene: TRBJ2-7
v_gene: TRBV18

CDR3aa: CASSPGQSNEKLFF
CDR3nt: TGTGCCAGCAGCCCGGGACAGTCTAATGAAAAACTGTTTTTT
abundance: NA
d_gene: TRBD1
j_gene: TRBJ1-4
v_gene: TRBV3-1/TRBV3-2

CDR3aa: CASSYPYESPLHF
CDR3nt: TGTGCCAGCAGTTACCCGTACGAGTCACCCCTCCACTTT
abundance: once
d_gene: NA
j_gene: TRBJ1-6
v_gene: TRBV6-2/TRBV6-3

CDR3aa: CASSAPEAAANQPQHF
CDR3nt: TGTGCCAGCAGTGCCCCCGAGGCCGCTGCCAATCAGCCCCAGCATTTT
abundance: NA
d_gene: NA
j_gene: TRBJ1-5
v_gene: TRBV6-1

CDR3aa: CASSIDSYGYTF
CDR3nt: TGTGCCAGCAGTATAGACAGCTATGGCTACACCTTC
abundance: NA
d_gene: NA
j_gene: TRBJ1-2
v_gene: TRBV2

CDR3aa: CASSQDTGKHQPQHF
CDR3nt: TGTGCCAGCAGCCAAGACACCGGGAAACATCAGCCCCAGCATTTT
abundance: NA
d_gene: NA
j_gene: TRBJ1-5
v_gene: TRBV4-2

CDR3aa: CATSRSGEETQYF
CDR3nt: TGTGCCACCAGTCGAAGCGGGGAAGAGACCCAGTACTTC
abundance: once
d_gene: TRBD2
j_gene: TRBJ2-5
v_gene: TRBV24-1

CDR3aa: CATSRDLGGNYGYTF
CDR3nt: TGTGCCACCAGCAGAGATCTCGGCGGAAACTATGGCTACACCTTC
abundance: NA
d_gene: NA
j_gene: TRBJ1-2
v_gene: TRBV15

CDR3aa: CASSQVAGGGEQYF
CDR3nt: TGTGCCAGCAGCCAAGTGGCAGGCGGGGGCGAGCAGTACTTC
abundance: NA
d_gene: TRBD2
j_gene: TRBJ2-7
v_gene: TRBV14

CDR3aa: CASSQPIRGSGNTIYF
CDR3nt: TGCGCCAGCAGCCAACCCATCAGGGGCTCTGGAAACACCATATATTTT
abundance: NA
d_gene: NA
j_gene: TRBJ1-3
v_gene: TRBV4-1

CDR3aa: CASKFDSAKNIQYF
CDR3nt: TGCGCCAGCAAATTCGACTCAGCCAAAAACATTCAGTACTTC
abundance: NA
d_gene: NA
j_gene: TRBJ2-4
v_gene: TRBV5-1

CDR3aa: CASSQGQAQEKLFF
CDR3nt: TGCGCCAGCAGCCAGGGACAGGCCCAAGAAAAACTGTTTTTT
abundance: NA
d_gene: TRBD1
j_gene: TRBJ1-4
v_gene: TRBV5-1

CDR3aa: CASSYSGRAYEQYF
CDR3nt: TGTGCCAGCAGTTACTCCGGGAGAGCCTACGAGCAGTACTTC
abundance: NA
d_gene: NA
j_gene: TRBJ2-7
v_gene: TRBV6-5

CDR3aa: CSVSTGKLFF
CDR3nt: TGCAGCGTATCGACAGGAAAACTGTTTTTT
abundance: once
d_gene: NA
j_gene: TRBJ1-4
v_gene: TRBV29-1

CDR3aa: CASSPDRGFNTIYF
CDR3nt: TGTGCCAGCAGCCCGGACAGGGGTTTCAACACCATATATTTT
abundance: NA
d_gene: TRBD1
j_gene: TRBJ1-3
v_gene: TRBV7-8

CDR3aa: CATSDSLAREQYF
CDR3nt: TGTGCCACCAGTGATTCACTAGCTCGAGAGCAGTACTTC
abundance: NA
d_gene: NA
j_gene: TRBJ2-7
v_gene: TRBV24-1

CDR3aa: CAINTGTGAYEQYF
CDR3nt: TGTGCCATCAATACCGGGACAGGAGCCTACGAGCAGTACTTC
abundance: NA
d_gene: TRBD1
j_gene: TRBJ2-7
v_gene: TRBV10-3